This is a list of T cell receptor beta chains from one sample in a study of T-cell memory formation after mild COVID-19. TCRdb analysed the 5' RACE reads with MiXCR anew, one entry per CDR3 protein. The sample yields some 210,000 distinct CDR3 sequences, 27% seen once. The sample consisted of PBMCs or a T cell subset sorted from them (not recorded which). The receptors were sampled from an adult woman who had mild COVID-19 (a few samples of this study predate the infection). Cell type and time point are not known. Each CDR3 is given with its conserved first and last residue. A D gene is named only where the DNA matches it firmly. Size is omitted from some rows. Given values are once, few, many or a class for expanded clones.

size,V,J,D,CDR3,DNA
NA,TRBV7-8,TRBJ2-5,NA,CASSPSGGTVETQYF,TGTGCCAGCAGCCCCTCGGGCGGGACAGTTGAGACCCAGTACTTC
NA,TRBV10-3,TRBJ2-3,NA,CAISSNSDTQYF,TGTGCCATCAGTTCCAACTCAGATACGCAGTATTTT
NA,TRBV3-1,TRBJ2-1,NA,CASSPPQWDIGNEQFF,TGTGCCAGCAGCCCCCCCCAGTGGGACATAGGAAATGAGCAGTTCTTC
many,TRBV5-1,TRBJ2-1,NA,CASSNLGEQFF,TGCGCCAGCTCAAACCTCGGTGAGCAGTTCTTC
NA,TRBV4-3,TRBJ1-3,NA,CASSQDTLSGNTIYF,TGCGCCAGCAGCCAAGATACGCTCTCTGGAAACACCATATATTTT
NA,TRBV18,TRBJ2-7,TRBD1,CASSPPLGTAKEQYF,TGTGCCAGCTCGCCACCCCTCGGGACAGCTAAAGAGCAGTACTTC
NA,TRBV6-2/TRBV6-3,TRBJ2-5,NA,CASRDPAETQYF,TGTGCCAGCAGGGACCCCGCGGAGACCCAGTACTTC
NA,TRBV25-1,TRBJ2-7,NA,CASSPPSQVYEQYF,TGTGCCAGCAGTCCACCCAGTCAAGTCTACGAGCAGTACTTC
NA,TRBV3-1,TRBJ2-7,TRBD1,CASSHTGTGLRQYF,TGTGCCAGCAGTCATACAGGGACAGGGTTAAGGCAGTACTTC
few,TRBV4-2,TRBJ2-1,TRBD2,CASSQDRVAGDNEQFF,TGTGCCAGCAGCCAAGATAGGGTAGCGGGGGACAATGAGCAGTTCTTC
NA,TRBV7-9,TRBJ1-1,TRBD1,CASSDGTGLTEAFF,TGTGCCAGCAGCGACGGGACAGGCTTGACTGAAGCTTTCTTT
NA,TRBV19,TRBJ1-5,NA,CASSGDVGGVNQPQHF,TGTGCCAGTAGTGGCGATGTCGGGGGCGTCAATCAGCCCCAGCATTTT
few,TRBV10-3,TRBJ2-7,NA,CAISEGAYEQYF,TGTGCCATCAGTGAGGGGGCCTACGAGCAGTACTTC
NA,TRBV9,TRBJ2-7,NA,CASSVSGSYNEQYF,TGTGCCAGCAGCGTTAGTGGGTCTTACAACGAGCAGTACTTC
few,TRBV5-1,TRBJ2-4,NA,CASREGAWAKNIQYF,TGCGCCAGCAGGGAGGGGGCATGGGCCAAAAACATTCAGTACTTC
many,TRBV6-5,TRBJ1-1,NA,CASKPVGVKTEAFF,TGTGCCAGCAAGCCAGTGGGGGTGAAGACTGAAGCTTTCTTT
NA,TRBV12-3/TRBV12-4,TRBJ2-3,NA,CASSFRGAPVDTQYF,TGTGCCAGCAGTTTCAGAGGGGCCCCAGTGGATACGCAGTATTTT
few,TRBV30,TRBJ2-7,NA,CAWSVGTYEQYF,TGTGCCTGGAGTGTGGGGACTTACGAGCAGTACTTC
few,TRBV20-1,TRBJ2-5,TRBD2,CSARDVAGEGRETQYF,TGCAGTGCTAGAGATGTAGCGGGAGAAGGTAGAGAGACCCAGTACTTC
NA,TRBV5-1,TRBJ2-3,NA,CASTYTGTSTDTQYF,TGCGCCAGCACTTATACCGGGACGAGCACAGATACGCAGTATTTT
few,TRBV7-2,TRBJ2-5,NA,CASRGPRAGFETQYF,TGTGCCAGCAGAGGGCCCAGGGCGGGTTTTGAGACCCAGTACTTC
few,TRBV6-5,TRBJ2-3,TRBD1,CASSRTGVVSDTQYF,TGTGCCAGCAGTCGGACAGGGGTCGTGTCAGATACGCAGTATTTT
NA,TRBV6-2/TRBV6-3,TRBJ2-1,NA,CASSSPPRDHRNEQFF,TGTGCCAGCAGTTCCCCCCCCAGGGATCATCGCAATGAGCAGTTCTTC
NA,TRBV12-3/TRBV12-4,TRBJ2-2,NA,CASSPLGPAPAGELFF,TGTGCCAGCAGCCCCCTGGGGCCCGCTCCCGCCGGGGAGCTGTTTTTT
many,TRBV4-1,TRBJ2-3,TRBD2,CASSQDAAGADTQYF,TGCGCCAGCAGCCAAGACGCAGCGGGGGCCGATACGCAGTATTTT
NA,TRBV7-9,TRBJ2-2,TRBD1,CASSLTGTGGLTGELFF,TGTGCCAGCAGCTTGACCGGGACAGGGGGTCTTACCGGGGAGCTGTTTTTT
few,TRBV12-3/TRBV12-4,TRBJ2-6,NA,CASSFGYSGANVLTF,TGTGCCAGCAGTTTCGGATACTCTGGGGCCAACGTCCTGACTTTC
NA,TRBV5-1,TRBJ2-3,TRBD1,CASSFARGQDFTDTQYF,TGCGCCAGCTCATTCGCCCGGGGACAGGACTTCACAGATACGCAGTATTTT
NA,TRBV6-1,TRBJ1-2,NA,CASSESTYYGYTF,TGTGCCAGCAGTGAATCTACCTACTATGGCTACACCTTC
once,TRBV28,TRBJ2-7,NA,CASSLVQTYEQYF,TGTGCCAGCAGTTTGGTCCAAACCTACGAGCAGTACTTC
few,TRBV6-5,TRBJ1-5,NA,CASSYSEGSNQPQHF,TGTGCCAGCAGTTACTCGGAAGGGAGCAATCAGCCCCAGCATTTT
few,TRBV25-1,TRBJ2-1,TRBD2,CASSDGGLAYNEQFF,TGTGCCAGCAGTGATGGGGGACTAGCGTACAATGAGCAGTTCTTC
NA,TRBV6-6,TRBJ1-2,NA,CASTASPNYGYTF,TGTGCCAGCACCGCGTCCCCAAACTATGGCTACACCTTC
few,TRBV2,TRBJ1-5,TRBD1,CASRGQVNPQPQHF,TGTGCCAGCAGGGGACAGGTAAACCCGCAGCCCCAGCATTTT
NA,TRBV29-1,TRBJ2-3,NA,CSVEENVWGLNTDTQYF,TGCAGCGTTGAAGAAAACGTGTGGGGGTTGAACACAGATACGCAGTATTTT
few,TRBV27,TRBJ2-7,NA,CASSLLFGDEQYF,TGTGCCAGTTCACTGCTCTTCGGGGACGAGCAGTACTTC
few,TRBV6-6,TRBJ2-5,NA,CASSTRVSQQETQYF,TGTGCCAGCAGCACCAGGGTGTCCCAACAAGAGACCCAGTACTTC
few,TRBV20-1,TRBJ2-1,TRBD2,CSARDPGGQGWNEQFF,TGCAGTGCTAGAGACCCGGGGGGGCAGGGATGGAATGAGCAGTTCTTC
NA,TRBV6-2/TRBV6-3,TRBJ2-4,NA,CASRPLTIAKNIQYF,TGTGCCAGCCGCCCTTTGACAATAGCCAAAAACATTCAGTACTTC
NA,TRBV25-1,TRBJ1-2,TRBD1,CASSGTGGAYGYTF,TGTGCCAGCAGTGGAACAGGGGGCGCCTATGGCTACACCTTC
NA,TRBV3-1,TRBJ2-7,NA,CASSQHRSYEQYF,TGTGCCAGCAGTCAGCACAGGTCCTACGAGCAGTACTTC